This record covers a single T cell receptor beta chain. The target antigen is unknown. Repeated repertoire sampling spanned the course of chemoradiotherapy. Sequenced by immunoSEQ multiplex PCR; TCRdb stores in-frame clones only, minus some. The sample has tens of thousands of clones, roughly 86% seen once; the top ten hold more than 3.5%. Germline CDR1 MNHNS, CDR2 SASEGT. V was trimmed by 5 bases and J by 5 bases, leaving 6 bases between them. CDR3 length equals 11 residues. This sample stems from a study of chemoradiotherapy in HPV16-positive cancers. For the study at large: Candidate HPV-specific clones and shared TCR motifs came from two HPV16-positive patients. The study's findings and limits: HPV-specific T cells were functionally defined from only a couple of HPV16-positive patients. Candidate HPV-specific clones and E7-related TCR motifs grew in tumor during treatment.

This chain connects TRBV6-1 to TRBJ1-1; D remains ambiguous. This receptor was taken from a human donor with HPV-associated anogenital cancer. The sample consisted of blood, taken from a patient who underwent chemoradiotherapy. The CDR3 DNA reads TGTGCCAGCAGTTATAAAACTGAAGCTTTCTTT. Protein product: CASSYKTEAFF.